Below, 29 T cell receptor beta chains from the same sample are listed, as sequenced in a study of blood T cells in healthy people across ages. A second PCR of about 6 to 12 cycles used a sample-barcoded 5' primer and a J-beta primer mix. In TCRdb, the 5' RACE reads were re-called with MiXCR into one record per CDR3 protein. Of approximately 690,000 distinct CDR3 sequences in the sample, roughly three fifths were seen once. Sequencing used blood. The receptors come from a man aged 55 to 69 in good health.

This chain joins TRBV12-3 or TRBV12-4 and TRBJ2-1, with D tentatively TRBD2 (5 bases). V lost 4 bases, J lost 7 bases, and 20 bases lay in between. The CDR3 is made up of 16 amino acids. The CDR3 DNA is TGTGCCAGCAGTTCGTCCCCCAGCAGGACTCAAAATGAGCAGTTCTTC. Encoded protein: CASSSSPSRTQNEQFF.

This clonotype was seen only a few times. The chain couples TRBV7-2 to TRBJ2-1; possibly TRBD1 for D (6 bases). Germline CDR1 is SGHTA and CDR2 is FQGNSA. The V end lost 5 bases, the J end lost 9 bases, and 14 bases lay between the germline ends. There are 13 residues in the CDR3. CDR3 DNA: TGTGCCAGCAGCGGCCCAGGGGTGGCTGAGCAGTTCTTC. Translation: CASSGPGVAEQFF.

This chain uses TRBV4-2 with TRBJ1-5, with 9 positions matching TRBD1. CDR1 LGHNA and CDR2 YNFKEQ come from the germline V gene. V trimming: 0 bases; J trimming: 6 bases; junction bases outside the gene matches: 3. The length of the CDR3 is 15 residues. CDR3 loop: CASSQEGTGTQPQHF. CDR3 in DNA: TGTGCCAGCAGCCAAGAGGGGACAGGGACTCAGCCCCAGCATTTT.

V and J are TRBV7-6 and TRBJ2-6; D unclear. CDR1 and CDR2 (germline): SGHVS, FNYEAQ. Trimming removed 1 base at V and 0 bases at J, with 13 bases between. The CDR3 is made up of 18 amino acids. CDR3: CASSLDPPSFSGANVLTF. CDR3 DNA: TGTGCCAGCAGCTTAGACCCCCCTTCCTTCTCTGGGGCCAACGTCCTGACTTTC.

This chain connects TRBV7-9 to TRBJ2-1, with 7 bases fitting TRBD2. Germline CDR1 reads SEHNR; CDR2 reads FQNEAQ (reference sequence). V lost 5 bases, J lost 10 bases, and 14 bases stayed unmatched. This CDR3 spans 15 amino acids. In nucleotides, the CDR3 is TGTGCCAGCAGCACTCGGGACTGGGGGGACTACGAGCAGTTCTTC. Translated, it gives CASSTRDWGDYEQFF.

The chain has TRBV7-2 and TRBJ2-5; 7 bases line up with TRBD1. Trimming at V came to 3 bases and at J to 5 bases, leaving 9 bases not matched to a gene. Germline lookup yields CDR1 SGHTA and CDR2 FQGNSA. The CDR3 sequence is 15 residues long. CDR3 nucleotide sequence: TGTGCCAGCAGCTTGGCCCCGGGACAGAGCGAGACCCAGTACTTC. Amino acid sequence: CASSLAPGQSETQYF.

This chain connects TRBV20-1 to TRBJ2-5, with D possibly matching TRBD2 (6 bases). The germline gives CDR1 DFQATT, CDR2 SNEGSKA (reference sequence). The CDR3 has 13 residues. V was trimmed by 6 bases and J by 5 bases, leaving 16 bases between them. The CDR3, as DNA: TGCAGTGCAAAGCTAGCAGGGAGGGAGACCCAGTACTTC. It is translated as CSAKLAGRETQYF.

J is TRBJ2-7 and V is TRBV6-6, with D perhaps matching TRBD2 (5 bases). CDR3 length equals 12 residues. With 7 bases removed from V and 3 bases from J, the gap between germline ends came to 10 bases. CDR1 and CDR2 (germline): MNHNY, SVGAGI (reference sequence). The CDR3 region has the DNA TGTGCCAGCACTACCCGGGGCTACGAGCAGTACTTC. This encodes CASTTRGYEQYF.

This sequence joins TRBV20-1 and TRBJ2-1; the D gene is possibly TRBD2 (7 bases). This CDR3 comprises 16 residues. V was clipped by 3 bases and J by 14 bases, with 29 bases between them. Germline CDR1 reads DFQATT; CDR2 reads SNEGSKA (reference sequence). Written as DNA, the CDR3 is TGCAGTGCTAGTCGAGGGGGGGCCGACCCGGCCACCAAAAAGTTCTTC. It is translated as CSASRGGADPATKKFF.

The chain joins TRBV10-3 to TRBJ2-7, with D unresolved. Per the germline V gene, CDR1 is ENHRY and CDR2 is SYGVKD. CDR3 size: 13 residues. V lost 3 bases to trimming and J lost 4 bases, with 10 bases between them. As DNA, the CDR3 is TGTGCCATCAGTGACTTGGTCAGGTACGAGCAGTACTTC. It yields the protein CAISDLVRYEQYF.

The V and J genes are TRBV5-1 and TRBJ2-5; no clear D. Germline assignment: CDR1 SGHRS and CDR2 YFSETQ. Trimming cost V 5 bases and J 1 base, with 18 bases left between them. The CDR3 sequence is 16 residues long. In DNA, the CDR3 is TGCGCCAGCAGAGAGCAGCCACTCATTAGCCAAGAGACCCAGTACTTC. Translation: CASREQPLISQETQYF.

This rearrangement joins TRBV5-1 to TRBJ2-1; D perhaps matches TRBD2 (6 bases). The CDR3 sequence is 16 residues long. Germline V gives CDR1 SGHRS, CDR2 YFSETQ. Trimming removed 4 bases at V and 9 bases at J, with 23 bases between. The DNA of the CDR3 is TGCGCCAGCAGCGTGGGGAGCCAGGCTGACGGGGGTGAGCAGTTCTTC. It specifies CASSVGSQADGGEQFF.

V and J are TRBV5-1 and TRBJ1-4, with unresolved D. Trimming removed 0 bases at V and 6 bases at J, with 15 bases between. CDR1 is SGHRS and CDR2 is YFSETQ in the germline V gene. The CDR3 sequence is 16 residues long. CDR3 nucleotides: TGCGCCAGCAGCTTGGCCCCGCCAGCCCCTGATGAAAAACTGTTTTTT. It translates to CASSLAPPAPDEKLFF.

This clonotype showed up just a few times. This chain connects TRBV7-9 to TRBJ1-4; D might be TRBD1 (6 bases). Trimming cost V 5 bases and J 2 bases, with 18 bases left between them. The CDR3 length is 17 residues. Per the germline V gene, CDR1 is SEHNR and CDR2 is FQNEAQ (reference sequence). CDR3 sequence: CASSTSKGGWTNEKLFF. In nucleotides, the CDR3 is TGTGCCAGCAGCACCTCCAAGGGGGGATGGACTAATGAAAAACTGTTTTTT.

This chain links TRBV6-5 with TRBJ2-5; 9 bases are shared with TRBD2. The CDR3 has 18 amino acids. The trim removed 4 bases at V and 7 bases at J, leaving 19 bases unmatched. Germline V lookup: CDR1 MNHEY, CDR2 SVGAGI. The CDR3 region has the DNA TGTGCCAGCAGTTCCCCGACGAGGACTAGCGTCTCCGCAGGGACCCAGTACTTC. This codes for CASSSPTRTSVSAGTQYF.

The chain carries TRBV2 and TRBJ1-2; D perhaps matches TRBD1 (5 bases). V was pared by 5 bases and J by 7 bases, with 14 bases between. The CDR3 extends over 13 amino acids. CDR1 is SNHLY and CDR2 is FYNNEI in the germline V gene. CDR3: CASSPRGSPGYTF. The CDR3 bases are TGTGCCAGCAGTCCCCGGGGGAGTCCTGGCTACACCTTC.

This clonotype has only a few counts. The V and J genes are TRBV4-2 and TRBJ2-1, with a tentative D call TRBD2 (6 bases). Germline CDR1 LGHNA, CDR2 YNFKEQ. The CDR3 contains 16 residues. The V gene lost 4 bases and the J gene lost 0 bases, with 13 bases spanning the gap. The CDR3 region has the DNA TGTGCCAGCAGCCGGGATGGGACTGCCTCCTACAATGAGCAGTTCTTC. It specifies CASSRDGTASYNEQFF.

CDR3 in DNA: TGTGCCAGCAGCTTAGGTACAAATGCAGGAAAACTGTTTTTT. Its protein is CASSLGTNAGKLFF. The V call is TRBV7-9, the J call TRBJ1-4; the D is unclear. V dropped 1 base and J dropped 10 bases, with 13 bases sitting between them. The CDR3 loop spans 14 amino acids. Germline V lookup: CDR1 SEHNR, CDR2 FQNEAQ (reference sequence).

The gene calls are TRBV5-1 and TRBJ2-1, with 7 bases lining up with TRBD2. CDR3 size: 14 residues. Germline V gene lookup returns CDR1 SGHRS and CDR2 YFSETQ. Trimming took 5 bases from V and 2 from J; bases not matched to a gene: 4. The CDR3 is CASSGGVPYNEQFF. CDR3 coding DNA: TGCGCCAGCAGTGGGGGGGTCCCCTACAATGAGCAGTTCTTC.

This clonotype was seen only once. The V and J genes are TRBV4-2 and TRBJ2-3, with D uncertain. Germline assignment: CDR1 LGHNA and CDR2 YNFKEQ. This CDR3 comprises 20 residues. Trimming pared 1 base from V and 7 bases from J, leaving 30 bases between. Written as DNA, the CDR3 is TGTGCCAGCAGCCAAGTATCCCCCCCTAAGGCAGTTAAAATTCCTTATACGCAGTATTTT. It is translated as CASSQVSPPKAVKIPYTQYF.

The chain recombines TRBV6-6 with TRBJ2-3; 9 nucleotides match TRBD2. CDR1 and CDR2 from the germline V gene are MNHNY and SVGAGI (reference sequence). The CDR3 has 16 amino acids. With 5 bases clipped from V and 3 bases from J, the junction kept 9 bases outside the gene matches. The CDR3 DNA follows: TGTGCCAGCAGTCCCAGGATCAGCGGGGGGACAGATACGCAGTATTTT. This sequence encodes CASSPRISGGTDTQYF.

This clonotype occurred once. This chain links TRBV2 with TRBJ2-3; the match to TRBD2 covers 11 bases. Germline V CDR1 and CDR2: SNHLY, FYNNEI. CDR3 length equals 16 residues. With V trimmed by 3 bases and J by 3 bases, 5 bases remained unmatched. The CDR3 DNA sequence: TGTGCCAGCAGTGATAGTAGCGGGGGGGCGACAGATACGCAGTATTTT. Translated, it gives CASSDSSGGATDTQYF.

The gene calls are TRBV6-6 and TRBJ2-1; 11 positions agree with TRBD2. V dropped 6 bases and J dropped 9; count of bases not matched to a gene: 10. The germline CDR1 and CDR2 sequences are MNHNY and SVGAGI (reference sequence). The CDR3 totals 15 residues. In DNA, the CDR3 is TGTGCCAGCAGGCCTATAGCGGGGGGGCCTTTTGAGCAGTTCTTC. It is translated as CASRPIAGGPFEQFF.

The rearrangement joins TRBV7-2 to TRBJ2-1, with 9 bases fitting TRBD2. The DNA end favors TRBJ2-7, so the J call may be wrong. Looked up from germline, CDR1 is SGHTA and CDR2 is FQGNSA. The CDR3 length is 16 residues. The DNA for the CDR3 is TGTGCCAGCAGCTATCTAGCGGGGCATTCCTACAATGAGCAGTACTTC. This sequence encodes CASSYLAGHSYNEQYF.

V usage is TRBV12-3 or TRBV12-4 and J usage is TRBJ2-4, with a possible D match to TRBD1 (6 bases). CDR3 length: 15 amino acids. V dropped 2 bases and J dropped 8 bases, with 16 bases sitting between them. CDR3 sequence (DNA): TGTGCCAGCAGTTTACAGTCAGGGGCCGGAGACATTCAGTACTTC. This encodes CASSLQSGAGDIQYF.

The table lists this clonotype with a few counts. The J gene is TRBJ2-1, the V gene TRBV9, with 9 bases fitting TRBD2. The CDR3 extends over 15 amino acids. V was pared by 0 bases and J by 6 bases, with 4 bases of the junction left unmatched. In germline, CDR1 is SGDLS, CDR2 YYNGEE. CDR3 sequence reads: CASSVGGSGGNEQFF. The DNA of the CDR3 is TGTGCCAGCAGCGTAGGTGGTAGCGGGGGCAATGAGCAGTTCTTC.

This clonotype was detected only a few times. This chain uses TRBV20-1 with TRBJ2-7, with 8 positions matching TRBD2. The CDR3 is 15 residues long. The V gene's germline CDR1 is DFQATT and CDR2 SNEGSKA (reference sequence). With 6 bases clipped from V and 1 base from J, the junction kept 11 bases outside the gene matches. CDR3 bases: TGCAGTGCCCCAAGTTCCCGGGGGGGGTCCTACGAGCAGTACTTC. It encodes CSAPSSRGGSYEQYF.

There are a few counts of this clonotype. The J gene is TRBJ2-1, the V gene TRBV27; D is perhaps TRBD2 (7 bases). Germline loops: CDR1 MNHEY, CDR2 SMNVEV (reference sequence). V was shortened by 7 bases and J by 9 bases, with 22 bases between the two germline ends. The CDR3 is made up of 15 amino acids. In nucleotides, the CDR3 is TGTGCCAGCACTTTGGATGCGGGGGCCCACCGTGAGCAGTTCTTC. Amino acid sequence: CASTLDAGAHREQFF.

The rearrangement links TRBV20-1 to TRBJ2-5; 7 bases fit TRBD1. The CDR3 length is 16 residues. CDR1 and CDR2 (germline): DFQATT, SNEGSKA (reference sequence). The ends lost 0 bases at V and 2 bases at J; junction bases unmatched: 9. This CDR3 reads CSARDMRGRWQETQYF. The CDR3 DNA is TGCAGTGCTAGAGATATGAGGGGGCGGTGGCAAGAGACCCAGTACTTC.